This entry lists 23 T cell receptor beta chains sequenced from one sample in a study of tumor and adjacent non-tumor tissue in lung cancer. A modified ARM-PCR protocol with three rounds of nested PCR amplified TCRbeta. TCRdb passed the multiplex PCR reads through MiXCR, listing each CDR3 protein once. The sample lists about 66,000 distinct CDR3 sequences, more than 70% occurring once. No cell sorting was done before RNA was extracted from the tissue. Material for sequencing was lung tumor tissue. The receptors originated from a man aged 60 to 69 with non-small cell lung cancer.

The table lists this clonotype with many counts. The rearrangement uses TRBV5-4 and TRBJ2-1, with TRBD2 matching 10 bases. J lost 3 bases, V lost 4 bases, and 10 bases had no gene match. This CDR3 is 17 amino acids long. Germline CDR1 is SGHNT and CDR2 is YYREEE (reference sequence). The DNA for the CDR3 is TGTGCCAGCAGCGCGGGACTAGCGCTTAACCACTACAATGAGCAGTTCTTC. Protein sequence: CASSAGLALNHYNEQFF.

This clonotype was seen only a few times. CDR3 in DNA: TGTGCCAGCAGAGACACGTTGAAACAGTACTTC. Translating it yields CASRDTLKQYF. The chain employs TRBV6-5 and TRBJ2-5; D gene unclear. CDR1 and CDR2 (germline): MNHEY, SVGAGI. The CDR3 contains 11 residues. The V and J ends lost 6 bases and 11 bases respectively, with 13 bases between them.

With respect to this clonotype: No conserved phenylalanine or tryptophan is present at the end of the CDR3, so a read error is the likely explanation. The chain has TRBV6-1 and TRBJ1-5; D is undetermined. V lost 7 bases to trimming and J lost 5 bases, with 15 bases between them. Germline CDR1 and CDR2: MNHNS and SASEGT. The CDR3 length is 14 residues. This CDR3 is CASNPSLSYQPQHS. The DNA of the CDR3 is TGTGCCAGCAACCCCTCTCTGAGCTATCAGCCCCAGCATTCT.

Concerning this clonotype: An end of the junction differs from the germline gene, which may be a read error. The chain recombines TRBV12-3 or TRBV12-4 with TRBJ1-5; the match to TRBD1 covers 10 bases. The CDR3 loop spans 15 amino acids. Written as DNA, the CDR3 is TGTACCAGCAGTTTAACGACAGGGGGCTATCAGCCCCAACATTTT. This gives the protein CTSSLTTGGYQPQHF.

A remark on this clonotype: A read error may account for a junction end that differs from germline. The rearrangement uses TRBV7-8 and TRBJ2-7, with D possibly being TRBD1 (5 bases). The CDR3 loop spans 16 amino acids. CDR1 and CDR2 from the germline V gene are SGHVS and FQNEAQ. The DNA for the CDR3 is TGTGCCAGCAGCTTAGATGGGCTCGACAGCTCCTACGAGCAGTGCTTC. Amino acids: CASSLDGLDSSYEQCF. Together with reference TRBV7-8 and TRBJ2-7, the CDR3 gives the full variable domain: GAGVSQSPRYKVAKRGQDVALRCDPISGHVSLFWYQQALGQGPEFLTYFQNEAQLDKSGLPSDRFFAERPEGSVSTLKIQRTQQEDSAVYLCASSLDGLDSSYEQCFGPGTRLTVT.

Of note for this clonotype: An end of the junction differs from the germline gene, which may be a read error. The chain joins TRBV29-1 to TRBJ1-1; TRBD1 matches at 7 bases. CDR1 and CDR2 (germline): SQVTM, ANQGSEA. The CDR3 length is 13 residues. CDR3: CNASAGGDTEDIF. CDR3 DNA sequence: TGCAACGCCTCGGCAGGGGGGGACACTGAAGATATCTTT.

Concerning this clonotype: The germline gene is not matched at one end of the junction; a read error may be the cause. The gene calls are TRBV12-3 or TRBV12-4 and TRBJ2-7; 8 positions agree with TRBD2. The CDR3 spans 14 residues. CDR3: CAISLLAEGYEQYF. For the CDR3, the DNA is TGTGCCATCAGTTTACTAGCGGAAGGATACGAGCAGTACTTC.

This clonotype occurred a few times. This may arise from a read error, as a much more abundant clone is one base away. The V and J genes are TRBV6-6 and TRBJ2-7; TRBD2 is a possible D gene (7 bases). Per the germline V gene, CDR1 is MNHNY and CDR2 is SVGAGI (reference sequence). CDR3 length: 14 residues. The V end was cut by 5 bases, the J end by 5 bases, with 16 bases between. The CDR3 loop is CASSMGRGADEQYF. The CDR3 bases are TGTGCCAGCAGTATGGGACGGGGGGCAGACGAGCAGTACTTC.

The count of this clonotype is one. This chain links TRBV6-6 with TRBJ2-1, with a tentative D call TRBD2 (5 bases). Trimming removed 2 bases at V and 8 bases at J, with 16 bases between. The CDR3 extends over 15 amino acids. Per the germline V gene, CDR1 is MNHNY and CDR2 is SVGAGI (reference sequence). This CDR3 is CASSYHTSGFDEQFF. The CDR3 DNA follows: TGTGCCAGCAGTTACCACACTAGTGGGTTTGATGAGCAGTTCTTC.

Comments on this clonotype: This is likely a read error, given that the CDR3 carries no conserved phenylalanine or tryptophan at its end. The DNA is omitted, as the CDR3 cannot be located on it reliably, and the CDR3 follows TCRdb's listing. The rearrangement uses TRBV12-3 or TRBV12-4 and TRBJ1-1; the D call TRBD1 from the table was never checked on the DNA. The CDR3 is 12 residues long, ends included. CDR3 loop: CGSSFTTGPAFI.

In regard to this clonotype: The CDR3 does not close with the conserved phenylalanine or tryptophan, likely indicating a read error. Here the CDR3 DNA reads TGCAATGTTGCAGGGAAAAATGAAGCTTTCCTT. Translation gives CNVAGKNEAFL. The chain couples TRBV20-1 to TRBJ1-1; TRBD1 is a possible D gene (5 bases). Germline V gene data show CDR1 as DFQATT and CDR2 as SNEGSKA (reference sequence). CDR3 size: 11 residues.

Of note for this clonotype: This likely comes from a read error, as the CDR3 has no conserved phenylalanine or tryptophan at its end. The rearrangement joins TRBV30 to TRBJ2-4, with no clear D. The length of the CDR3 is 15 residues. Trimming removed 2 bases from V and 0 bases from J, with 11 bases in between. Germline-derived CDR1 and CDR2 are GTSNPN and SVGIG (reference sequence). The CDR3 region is CAWSISNLAKNIQYL. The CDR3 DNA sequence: TGTGCCTGGAGTATAAGCAACTTAGCCAAAAACATTCAGTACTTA.

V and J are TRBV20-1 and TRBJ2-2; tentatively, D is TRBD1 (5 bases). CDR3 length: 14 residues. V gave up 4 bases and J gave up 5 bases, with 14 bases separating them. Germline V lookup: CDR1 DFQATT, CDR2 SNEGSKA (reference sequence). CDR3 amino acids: CSAIDTSGTGELFF. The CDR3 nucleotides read TGCAGTGCTATCGATACCTCAGGGACCGGGGAGCTGTTTTTT.

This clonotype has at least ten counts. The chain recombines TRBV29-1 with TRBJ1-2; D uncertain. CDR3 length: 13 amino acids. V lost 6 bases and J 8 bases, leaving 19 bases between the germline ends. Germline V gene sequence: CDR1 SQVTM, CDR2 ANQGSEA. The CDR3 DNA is TGCAGCGTCCTACAGAGAGCCTATGGGGGCTACACCTTC. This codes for CSVLQRAYGGYTF.

CDR3 sequence reads: CSVGHRGAPSTEAFF. CDR3 bases: TGCAGTGTGGGGCACAGGGGGGCGCCGAGCACTGAAGCTTTCTTT. The chain carries TRBV29-1 and TRBJ1-1; 8 bases match TRBD1. The CDR3 totals 15 residues. Germline V CDR1 and CDR2: SQVTM, ANQGSEA.

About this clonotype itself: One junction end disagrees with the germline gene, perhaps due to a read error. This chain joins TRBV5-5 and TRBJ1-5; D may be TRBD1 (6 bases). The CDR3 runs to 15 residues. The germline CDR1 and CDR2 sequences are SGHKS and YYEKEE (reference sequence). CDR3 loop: CASSGGAYGNQPQHF. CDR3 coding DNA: TGTGCCAGCAGCGGGGGGGCCTATGGCAATCAGCCTCAGCATTTT.

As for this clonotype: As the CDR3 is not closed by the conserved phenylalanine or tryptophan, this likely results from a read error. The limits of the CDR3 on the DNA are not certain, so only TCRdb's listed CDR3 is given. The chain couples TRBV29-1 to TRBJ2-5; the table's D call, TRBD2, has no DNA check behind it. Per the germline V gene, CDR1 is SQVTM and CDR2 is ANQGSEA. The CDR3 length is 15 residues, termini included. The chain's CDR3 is CSVDGHLASQETQYS.

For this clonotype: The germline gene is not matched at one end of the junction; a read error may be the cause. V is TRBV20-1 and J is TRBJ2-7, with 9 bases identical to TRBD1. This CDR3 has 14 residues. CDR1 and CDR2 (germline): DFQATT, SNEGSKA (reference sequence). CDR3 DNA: TGCAGTGCTAAGGGACAGGGTGAATACTACGAGCACTACTTC. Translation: CSAKGQGEYYEHYF.

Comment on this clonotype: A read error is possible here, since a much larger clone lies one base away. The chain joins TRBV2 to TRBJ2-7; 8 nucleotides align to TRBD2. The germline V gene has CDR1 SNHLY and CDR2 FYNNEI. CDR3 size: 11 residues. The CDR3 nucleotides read TGTCCCAGCGGGAGAACCTGGGAGCAGTACTTC. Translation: CPSGRTWEQYF.

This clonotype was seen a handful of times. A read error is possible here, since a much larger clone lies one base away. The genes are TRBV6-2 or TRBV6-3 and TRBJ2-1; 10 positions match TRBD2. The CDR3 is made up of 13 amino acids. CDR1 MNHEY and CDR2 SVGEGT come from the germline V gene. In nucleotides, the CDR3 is TGTACCAGCAGTTCCCTAGCGGGAGTTGAGCAGTTCTTC. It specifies CTSSSLAGVEQFF.

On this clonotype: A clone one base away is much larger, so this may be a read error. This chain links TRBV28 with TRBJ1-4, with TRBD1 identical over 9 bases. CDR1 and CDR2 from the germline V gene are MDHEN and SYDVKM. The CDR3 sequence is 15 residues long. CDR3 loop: CASTNEGDRDEILFF. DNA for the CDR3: TGTGCCAGCACCAACGAGGGGGACAGGGATGAAATACTGTTTTTT.

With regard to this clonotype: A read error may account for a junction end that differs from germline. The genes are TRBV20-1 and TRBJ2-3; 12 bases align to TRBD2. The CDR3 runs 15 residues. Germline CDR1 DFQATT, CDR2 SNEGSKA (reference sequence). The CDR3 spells CNAKLAGGPSDMQYF. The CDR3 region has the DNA TGCAATGCTAAACTAGCGGGAGGACCTTCAGATATGCAGTATTTT.

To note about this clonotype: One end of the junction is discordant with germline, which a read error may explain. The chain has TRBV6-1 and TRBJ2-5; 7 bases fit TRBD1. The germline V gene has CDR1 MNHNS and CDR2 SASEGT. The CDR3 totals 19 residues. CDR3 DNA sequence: TGTGCCAACAGTGAATCCCCCACGTCAGAGAGGGGGCTCGGCGAGACCCAGTACTTC. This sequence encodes CANSESPTSERGLGETQYF.